What follows are 9 T cell receptor beta chains derived from one specimen sequenced in a study of cytomegalovirus exposure and HLA in healthy donors. The PCR contained 60 Vbeta and 13 Jbeta primers. Sequencing was performed with immunoSEQ multiplex PCR; in TCRdb, only in-frame clones are kept and a portion is missing. The sample lists just over 95,000 clones, roughly 79% occurring once. The sample consisted of PBMCs. The receptors derive from a woman aged 40-49 years in good health and CMV-seronegative.

J is TRBJ2-1 and V is TRBV7-2, with TRBD2 matching 7 bases. The CDR3 spans 13 residues. Germline V gene sequence: CDR1 SGHTA, CDR2 FQGNSA. The V gene end was trimmed by 4 bases and the J gene end by 8 bases; junction bases not matched to a gene: 5. The CDR3 bases are TGTGCCAGCAGCTCCCAGGCGGGGGATGAGCAGTTCTTC. It encodes CASSSQAGDEQFF.

The table lists this clone with a few counts. The J gene is TRBJ1-2, the V gene TRBV11-3, with 11 nucleotides matching TRBD1. CDR1 is SGHNT and CDR2 is YENEEA in the germline V gene. J gave up 6 bases and V 5 bases, and 2 bases lay outside the gene matches. This CDR3 region has 13 residues. CDR3 protein: CASSRTGGDGYTF. CDR3 in DNA: TGTGCCAGCAGCAGGACAGGGGGCGATGGCTACACCTTC.

The rearrangement uses TRBV2 and TRBJ2-7, with a tentative D call TRBD1 (6 bases). Germline CDR1 is SNHLY and CDR2 is FYNNEI. V lost 8 bases to trimming and J lost 1 base, with 21 bases between them. The CDR3 spans 16 residues. Here the CDR3 DNA reads TGTGCCAGCGACCCTAGAAGACAGGCCTTTTCCTACGAGCAGTACTTC. This encodes CASDPRRQAFSYEQYF.

The V gene is TRBV5-1, the J gene TRBJ1-4; D not resolved. V was cut by 0 bases and J by 7 bases, with 7 bases left in between. CDR1 SGHRS and CDR2 YFSETQ come from the germline V gene. There are 13 residues in the CDR3. CDR3 nucleotides: TGCGCCAGCAGCTTGGGAGAGCCTGAAAAACTGTTTTTT. Translated: CASSLGEPEKLFF.

This clone was seen more than once but under ten times. The genes are TRBV18 and TRBJ2-5; no definite D call. The CDR3 runs 12 residues. Trimming pared 6 bases from V and 0 bases from J, leaving 5 bases between. Germline V lookup: CDR1 KGHSH, CDR2 LQKENI. Here the CDR3 reads CASSQYQETQYF. DNA of the CDR3: TGTGCCAGCTCTCAGTACCAAGAGACCCAGTACTTC.

There are a few counts of this clone. The chain uses TRBV28 and TRBJ2-3, with TRBD2 matching over 13 bases. Germline V gives CDR1 MDHEN, CDR2 SYDVKM. The CDR3 contains 20 residues. J lost 1 base, V lost 3 bases, and 13 bases had no gene match. The CDR3 sequence is CASSFSPLWTSGGGTDTQYF. In DNA, the CDR3 is TGTGCCAGCAGTTTTTCTCCCTTATGGACTAGCGGGGGAGGCACAGATACGCAGTATTTT.

The rearrangement uses TRBV10-1 and TRBJ2-7, with TRBD1 as a possible D gene (5 bases). The CDR3 has 11 residues. Trimming left V 9 bases short and J 2 bases short, with 8 bases between. CDR1 is WNHNN and CDR2 is SYGVQD in the germline V gene (reference sequence). The CDR3, as DNA: TGCGCCAGGGTAGGGGCCTACGAGCAGTACTTC. This translates into CARVGAYEQYF.

CDR3: CASSLGLPGNYGYTF. In DNA form, the CDR3 reads TGTGCCAGCAGCTTAGGTCTCCCAGGGAACTATGGCTACACCTTC. The chain has TRBV7-2 and TRBJ1-2, with D tentatively TRBD1 (5 bases). The CDR3 is made up of 15 amino acids. The V and J ends lost 1 base and 2 bases respectively, with 11 bases between them. Germline CDR1 reads SGHTA; CDR2 reads FQGNSA. Filled out from reference TRBV7-2 and TRBJ1-2, the complete variable domain reads GAGVSQSPSNKVTEKGKDVELRCDPISGHTALYWYRQSLGQGLEFLIYFQGNSAPDKSGLPSDRFSAERTGGSVSTLTIQRTQQEDSAVYLCASSLGLPGNYGYTFGSGTRLTVV.

This chain joins TRBV10-2 and TRBJ2-3; tentative D call: TRBD1 (6 bases). The CDR3 loop spans 15 amino acids. Germline CDR1 reads WSHSY; CDR2 reads SAAADI. The germline V and J ends were trimmed by 1 base and 3 bases, with 11 bases remaining between them. The CDR3 DNA reads TGCGCCAGCAGTGAGTTGTGGGGGCAGACAGATACGCAGTATTTT. Translation: CASSELWGQTDTQYF.